A single sample is the source of the 2 T cell receptor beta chains below, sequenced in a study of blood T cell repertoires in COVID-19. TCRdb keeps only in-frame clones here, not all; method: immunoSEQ multiplex PCR. The repertoire consists of approximately 280,000 clones, with about four fifths occurring once and the leading ten covering roughly 1.5%. Sequenced material: peripheral blood. The receptors were gathered from a human donor with COVID-19, enrolled during active disease. The donor label of this sample is uncertain.

The rearrangement links TRBV19 to TRBJ1-1; D uncertain. The CDR3 has 13 residues. Germline values: CDR1 LNHDA, CDR2 SQIVND (reference sequence). Trimming pared 8 bases from V and 2 bases from J, leaving 12 bases between. This chain's CDR3 is CASVSPFNTEAFF. As DNA, the CDR3 is TGTGCCAGTGTATCCCCCTTCAACACTGAAGCTTTCTTT. The complete variable domain, with remaining parts taken from reference TRBV19 and TRBJ1-1, reads DGGITQSPKYLFRKEGQNVTLSCEQNLNHDAMYWYRQDPGQGLRLIYYSQIVNDFQKGDIAEGYSVSREKKESFPLTVTSAQKNPTAFYLCASVSPFNTEAFFGQGTRLTVV.

The CDR3 nucleotides read TGTGCCAGCAGCCAAGGGATAGCGGGAGGGAATTACAATGAGCAGTTCTTC. It encodes CASSQGIAGGNYNEQFF. The chain couples TRBV3-1 (or the pseudogene TRBV3-2) to TRBJ2-1; 11 bases are shared with TRBD2. Germline trimming cut 1 base from V and 4 bases from J; bases unmatched to any gene: 6. In germline, CDR1 is LGHDT, CDR2 YNNKEL (reference sequence). The CDR3 is made up of 17 amino acids.